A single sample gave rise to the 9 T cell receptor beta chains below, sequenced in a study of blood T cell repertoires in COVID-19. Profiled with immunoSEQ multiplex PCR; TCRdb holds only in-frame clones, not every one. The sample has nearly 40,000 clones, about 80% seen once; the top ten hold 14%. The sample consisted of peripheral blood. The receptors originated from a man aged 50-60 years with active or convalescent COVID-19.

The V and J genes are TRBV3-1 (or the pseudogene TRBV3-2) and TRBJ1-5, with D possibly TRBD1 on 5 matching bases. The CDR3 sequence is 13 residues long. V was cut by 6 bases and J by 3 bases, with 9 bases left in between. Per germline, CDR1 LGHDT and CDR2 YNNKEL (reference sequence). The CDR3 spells CASRTATNQPQHF. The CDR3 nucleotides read TGTGCCAGCAGGACAGCGACCAATCAGCCCCAGCATTTT.

CDR3 amino acids: CASSDSEQGDSPLHF. CDR3 nucleotides: TGTGCCAGCAGTGACTCTGAACAGGGGGATTCACCCCTCCACTTT. The chain carries TRBV6-4 and TRBJ1-6; 8 bases are a match to TRBD1. The CDR3 spans 15 residues. With 0 bases clipped from V and 8 bases from J, the junction kept 3 bases outside the gene matches. Germline CDR1 and CDR2: MRHNA and SNTAGT.

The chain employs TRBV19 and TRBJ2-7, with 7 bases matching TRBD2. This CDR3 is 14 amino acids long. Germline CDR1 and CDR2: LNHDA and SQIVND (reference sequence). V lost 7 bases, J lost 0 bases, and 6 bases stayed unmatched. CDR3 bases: TGTGCCAGTAAGACTAGCCCTGCCTCCTACGAGCAGTACTTC. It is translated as CASKTSPASYEQYF. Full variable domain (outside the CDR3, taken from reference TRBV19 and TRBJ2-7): DGGITQSPKYLFRKEGQNVTLSCEQNLNHDAMYWYRQDPGQGLRLIYYSQIVNDFQKGDIAEGYSVSREKKESFPLTVTSAQKNPTAFYLCASKTSPASYEQYFGPGTRLTVT.

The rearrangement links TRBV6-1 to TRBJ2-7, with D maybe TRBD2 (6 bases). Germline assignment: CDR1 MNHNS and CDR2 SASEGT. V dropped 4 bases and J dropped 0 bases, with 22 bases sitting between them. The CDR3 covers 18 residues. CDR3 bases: TGTGCCAGCAGTGGGGACTCAGGCACTATGTCAAGCTCCTACGAGCAGTACTTC. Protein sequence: CASSGDSGTMSSSYEQYF.

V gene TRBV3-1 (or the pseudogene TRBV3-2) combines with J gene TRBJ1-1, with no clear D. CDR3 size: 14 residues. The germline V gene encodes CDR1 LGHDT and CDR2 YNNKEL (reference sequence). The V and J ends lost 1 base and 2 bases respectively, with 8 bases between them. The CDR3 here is CASSQGVYNTEAFF. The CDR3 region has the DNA TGTGCCAGCAGCCAAGGAGTCTACAACACTGAAGCTTTCTTT.

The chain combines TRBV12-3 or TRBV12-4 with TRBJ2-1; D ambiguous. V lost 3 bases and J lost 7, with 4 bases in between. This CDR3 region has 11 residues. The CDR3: CASSLRNEQFF. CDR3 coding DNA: TGTGCCAGCAGTTTGCGGAATGAGCAGTTCTTC.

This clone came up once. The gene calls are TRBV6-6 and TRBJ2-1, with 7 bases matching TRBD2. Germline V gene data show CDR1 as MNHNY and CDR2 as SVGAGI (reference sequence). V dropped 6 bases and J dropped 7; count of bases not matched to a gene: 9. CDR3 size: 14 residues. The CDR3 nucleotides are TGTGCCAGCAGATACGGGGGGATACATAATGAGCAGTTCTTC. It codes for CASRYGGIHNEQFF.

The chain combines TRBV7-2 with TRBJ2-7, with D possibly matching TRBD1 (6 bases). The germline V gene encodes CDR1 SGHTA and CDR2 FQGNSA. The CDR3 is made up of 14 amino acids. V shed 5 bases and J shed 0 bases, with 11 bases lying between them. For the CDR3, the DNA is TGTGCCAGCAGCAAACAGGGCAACTCCTACGAGCAGTACTTC. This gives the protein CASSKQGNSYEQYF.

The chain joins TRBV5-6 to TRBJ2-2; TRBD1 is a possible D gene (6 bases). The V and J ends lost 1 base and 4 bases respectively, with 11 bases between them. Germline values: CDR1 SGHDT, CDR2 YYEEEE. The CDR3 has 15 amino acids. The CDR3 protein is CASSLQGTFTGELFF. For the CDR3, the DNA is TGTGCCAGCAGCTTGCAGGGGACGTTCACCGGGGAGCTGTTTTTT.